This passage covers 30 T cell receptor beta chains from one sample sequenced in a study of shared clonotypes between healthy human individuals. Only in-frame clones appear in the TCRdb table, and some are missing; sequencing was by immunoSEQ multiplex PCR. In the table there are around 1.5 million clones, roughly 98% of which are singletons. The specimen sequenced was naive CD4+ T cells sorted from blood. The sample's subset: CD45RA+ positively selected. The receptors originated from a young man in good health.

This sequence joins TRBV2 and TRBJ2-5; D possibly corresponds to TRBD2 (6 bases). Trimming stripped 0 bases from V and 9 bases from J, with 8 bases between. Germline-derived CDR1 and CDR2 are SNHLY and FYNNEI. The CDR3 spans 12 residues. The CDR3 loop is CASSEAGRSQYF. CDR3 in DNA: TGTGCCAGCAGTGAAGCGGGGAGGTCCCAGTACTTC.

V is TRBV25-1 and J is TRBJ1-3; 7 bases fit TRBD1. Germline values: CDR1 MGHDK, CDR2 SYGVNS. The junction had 6 bases not matched to a gene; V was cut back by 4 bases and J by 6 bases. CDR3 length equals 14 residues. CDR3: CASSGLDRINTIYF. The CDR3 nucleotides read TGTGCCAGCAGTGGACTGGACAGGATAAACACCATATATTTT.

This chain connects TRBV11-2 to TRBJ2-5; no firm D call. The V end was cut by 4 bases, the J end by 5 bases, with 17 bases between. Germline CDR1 and CDR2: SGHAT and FQNNGV. The CDR3 runs 15 residues. The CDR3 protein is CASSSLRGDWETQYF. CDR3 in DNA: TGTGCCAGCAGCTCCCTCCGCGGAGACTGGGAGACCCAGTACTTC.

V gene TRBV7-2 combines with J gene TRBJ2-5; 8 bases are a match to TRBD2. The CDR3 sequence is 14 residues long. V lost 3 bases and J lost 4; bases outside the gene matches: 4. The V gene's germline CDR1 is SGHTA and CDR2 FQGNSA. For the CDR3, the DNA is TGTGCCAGCAGCTTCGGCGCGGGGGGAGAGACCCAGTACTTC. Its translation: CASSFGAGGETQYF.

The gene calls are TRBV7-2 and TRBJ2-3, with 7 bases aligning to TRBD2. Germline CDR1 and CDR2: SGHTA and FQGNSA. The V gene end was trimmed by 2 bases and the J gene end by 3 bases; junction bases not matched to a gene: 5. CDR3 length: 15 amino acids. The CDR3 DNA is TGTGCCAGCAGCTTATGGGGGGGTGAAACAGATACGCAGTATTTT. Encoded protein: CASSLWGGETDTQYF.

This clone has a single count. This chain connects TRBV5-1 to TRBJ2-7; D perhaps matches TRBD1 (6 bases). V was cut by 2 bases and J by 0 bases, with 9 bases left in between. The CDR3 length is 14 residues. CDR1 is SGHRS and CDR2 is YFSETQ in the germline V gene. CDR3 protein: CASSLIGGSYEQYF. The CDR3 DNA reads as TGCGCCAGCAGCTTAATAGGGGGCTCCTACGAGCAGTACTTC.

The rearrangement joins TRBV5-1 to TRBJ2-1; 8 bases are shared with TRBD2. With V trimmed by 7 bases and J by 1 base, 7 bases remained unmatched. CDR1 is SGHRS, CDR2 YFSETQ, per germline. The CDR3 extends over 15 amino acids. In DNA form, the CDR3 reads TGCGCCAGCGGCCTTACTAGCGGTTCCTACAATGAGCAGTTCTTC. This sequence encodes CASGLTSGSYNEQFF.

This clone was picked up a small number of times. The same CDR3 can be traced to other DNA sequences in this sample. V and J are TRBV29-1 and TRBJ2-7, with D maybe TRBD1 (6 bases). The length of the CDR3 is 12 residues. Germline V gene data show CDR1 as SQVTM and CDR2 as ANQGSEA. Trimming pared 6 bases from V and 2 bases from J, leaving 11 bases between. The DNA of the CDR3 is TGCAGCGTGGCGACAGGACCCTACGAGCAGTACTTC. Amino acid sequence: CSVATGPYEQYF.

The chain employs TRBV6-1 and TRBJ1-4; maybe TRBD1 (5 bases). Germline values: CDR1 MNHNS, CDR2 SASEGT. This CDR3 is 14 amino acids long. With 2 bases removed from V and 11 bases from J, the gap between germline ends came to 15 bases. CDR3 loop: CASSERDRVGKLFF. The CDR3 nucleotides read TGTGCCAGCAGTGAAAGGGACCGGGTCGGGAAACTGTTTTTT.

This clone was recorded a few times. The chain combines TRBV6-1 with TRBJ2-7, with no clear D. The CDR3 is 12 residues long. Germline V gives CDR1 MNHNS, CDR2 SASEGT. The V end was cut by 5 bases, the J end by 4 bases, with 9 bases between. CDR3 sequence: CASSRPPYEQYF. The CDR3 DNA reads TGTGCCAGCAGTCGGCCCCCGTACGAGCAGTACTTC.

The chain is built from TRBV5-1 and TRBJ2-7, with TRBD2 matching over 13 bases. This CDR3 has 18 residues. The V gene's germline CDR1 is SGHRS and CDR2 YFSETQ. Losses at the gene ends were 1 base for V and 5 bases for J; bases not matched to a gene: 12. CDR3 nucleotide sequence: TGCGCCAGCAGCTTGAGAAGGACTAGCGGGAGCGGTTTGGACGAGCAGTACTTC. This gives the protein CASSLRRTSGSGLDEQYF.

The rearrangement uses TRBV7-2 and TRBJ2-4; 15 nucleotides agree with TRBD2. V shed 3 bases and J 3 bases; nucleotides not matched to a gene: 6. There are 18 residues in the CDR3. Germline loops: CDR1 SGHTA, CDR2 FQGNSA. The CDR3 DNA is TGTGCCAGCAGCTTCGGGACTAGCGGGAGGTTTGGCAAAAACATTCAGTACTTC. It specifies CASSFGTSGRFGKNIQYF.

The rearrangement links TRBV10-3 to TRBJ2-7, with 13 nucleotides matching TRBD2. The CDR3 contains 17 residues. Germline V lookup: CDR1 ENHRY, CDR2 SYGVKD. J lost 0 bases, V lost 3 bases, and 5 bases had no gene match. The CDR3 nucleotides are TGTGCCATCAGTGAACTAGCGGGAGGGGTAAGCTCCTACGAGCAGTACTTC. Translation gives CAISELAGGVSSYEQYF.

The rearrangement links TRBV19 to TRBJ2-1; D might be TRBD2 (5 bases). This CDR3 comprises 19 residues. The ends were cut back, 3 bases at V and 9 bases at J, with 30 bases in the middle. CDR1 and CDR2 (germline): LNHDA, SQIVND (reference sequence). The CDR3 DNA sequence: TGTGCCAGTAGTATTTCTTCCGGTAGAAGAGGGCGGCCCTTGGGTGAGCAGTTCTTC. This codes for CASSISSGRRGRPLGEQFF.

The genes are TRBV5-6 and TRBJ1-4; D is undetermined. Trimming pared 4 bases from V and 7 bases from J, leaving 11 bases between. Germline loops: CDR1 SGHDT, CDR2 YYEEEE. The CDR3 is 13 amino acids. For the CDR3, the DNA is TGTGCCAGCAGCAAAAGACCGGGTGAAAAACTGTTTTTT. Its translation is CASSKRPGEKLFF.

With respect to this clone: In the same sample, other DNA sequences code for this CDR3. The chain uses TRBV9 and TRBJ1-5; D unresolved. Trimming shortened V by 0 bases and J by 1 base, and 5 bases separated the two germline ends. In germline, CDR1 is SGDLS, CDR2 YYNGEE. The CDR3 has 14 amino acids. This CDR3 is CASSVGRSNQPQHF. The CDR3 nucleotides are TGTGCCAGCAGCGTAGGTCGGAGCAATCAGCCCCAGCATTTT.

This clone was counted a single time. The chain joins TRBV7-2 to TRBJ2-3; 8 nucleotides agree with TRBD1. Looked up from germline, CDR1 is SGHTA and CDR2 is FQGNSA. V was clipped by 5 bases and J by 2 bases; unmatched bases: 9. This CDR3 comprises 16 residues. The DNA for the CDR3 is TGTGCCAGCAGCCAACGGACAGGGACGAACACAGATACGCAGTATTTT. Translating it yields CASSQRTGTNTDTQYF.

The chain is built from TRBV28 and TRBJ2-2, with 9 bases matching TRBD2. The CDR3 is 16 residues long. Germline assignment: CDR1 MDHEN and CDR2 SYDVKM. Germline trimming cut 5 bases from V and 4 bases from J; bases unmatched to any gene: 8. Written as DNA, the CDR3 is TGTGCCAGCAGTCCCGCGGGGGGGCGTAGCACCGGGGAGCTGTTTTTT. This codes for CASSPAGGRSTGELFF. Full variable domain (outside the CDR3, taken from reference TRBV28 and TRBJ2-2): DVKVTQSSRYLVKRTGEKVFLECVQDMDHENMFWYRQDPGLGLRLIYFSYDVKMKEKGDIPEGYSVSREKKERFSLILESASTNQTSMYLCASSPAGGRSTGELFFGEGSRLTVL.

V is TRBV10-3 and J is TRBJ1-2, with TRBD1 matching over 9 bases. This CDR3 region has 14 residues. Germline assignment: CDR1 ENHRY and CDR2 SYGVKD. V lost 7 bases to trimming and J lost 0 bases; unmatched junction nucleotides: 3. In DNA, the CDR3 is TGTGCCATCAAAGGGACAGGGACTAACTATGGCTACACCTTC. The encoded protein is CAIKGTGTNYGYTF.

The CDR3 DNA follows: TGTGCCAGCAGCCCTGGGACAGGGGGCTTCTATGGCTACACCTTC. It is translated as CASSPGTGGFYGYTF. This chain connects TRBV6-5 to TRBJ1-2; TRBD1 matches at 12 bases. Germline CDR1 and CDR2: MNHEY and SVGAGI. This CDR3 contains 15 residues. V lost 6 bases and J lost 4; bases outside the gene matches: 6.

The chain uses TRBV9 and TRBJ2-4, with 7 nucleotides matching TRBD1. This CDR3 is built from 14 residues. Germline V gives CDR1 SGDLS, CDR2 YYNGEE. J was trimmed by 6 bases and V by 0 bases; bases with no gene match: 3. CDR3 amino acids: CASSVGGQLNIQYF. In DNA, the CDR3 is TGTGCCAGCAGCGTAGGGGGACAGCTAAACATTCAGTACTTC.

This clone was detected once. The sample contains more than one DNA sequence encoding this CDR3. This chain connects TRBV5-1 to TRBJ2-3; 13 positions agree with TRBD2. Trimming took 8 bases from V and 5 from J; bases not matched to a gene: 2. The CDR3 is made up of 13 amino acids. From germline, CDR1 is SGHRS and CDR2 YFSETQ. CDR3 region: CASGLAGEDTQYF. In DNA form, the CDR3 reads TGCGCCAGTGGACTAGCGGGAGAAGATACGCAGTATTTT.

In regard to this clone: The sample carries other DNA sequences with the same CDR3. The rearrangement links TRBV28 to TRBJ1-4; D not resolved. CDR1 is MDHEN, CDR2 SYDVKM, per germline. The CDR3 loop spans 13 amino acids. V was pared by 3 bases and J by 4 bases, with 6 bases between. The DNA for the CDR3 is TGTGCCAGCAGTTTGGGAGGTAATGAAAAACTGTTTTTT. This translates into CASSLGGNEKLFF.

This chain uses TRBV19 with TRBJ1-5; 10 bases agree with TRBD1. V lost 3 bases and J lost 8; bases outside the gene matches: 10. The CDR3 extends over 16 amino acids. Germline CDR1 LNHDA, CDR2 SQIVND (reference sequence). DNA of the CDR3: TGTGCCAGTAGTATGGAGACAGGGGGCCCCTATAAGCCCCAGCATTTT. It yields the protein CASSMETGGPYKPQHF.

The J gene is TRBJ2-2, the V gene TRBV6-5, with TRBD1 matching 10 bases. This CDR3 is built from 14 residues. Germline loops: CDR1 MNHEY, CDR2 SVGAGI. Trimming took 10 bases from V and 4 from J; bases not matched to a gene: 6. The CDR3 bases are TGTGCCACCCGCCGGGACAGGGGCACCGGGGAGCTGTTTTTT. This encodes CATRRDRGTGELFF.

The rearrangement links TRBV11-2 to TRBJ1-3, with D possibly TRBD1 on 5 matching bases. With 1 base removed from V and 4 bases from J, the gap between germline ends came to 11 bases. CDR3 size: 15 residues. Germline CDR1 SGHAT, CDR2 FQNNGV. The CDR3, as DNA: TGTGCCAGCAGCTTAGTGGGGGGTTCCGGAAACACCATATATTTT. Protein product: CASSLVGGSGNTIYF.

V is TRBV2 and J is TRBJ2-5; TRBD2 is a possible D gene (5 bases). The CDR3 has 13 residues. Germline-derived CDR1 and CDR2 are SNHLY and FYNNEI. V was shortened by 4 bases and J by 4 bases, with 10 bases between the two germline ends. CDR3 amino acids: CASSVRASETQYF. Written as DNA, the CDR3 is TGTGCCAGCAGTGTGAGGGCATCAGAGACCCAGTACTTC.

V is TRBV15 and J is TRBJ2-7; 10 bases are a match to TRBD2. Trimming cost V 3 bases and J 0 bases; bases outside gene matches: 17. CDR3 length: 20 amino acids. Per germline, CDR1 LNHNV and CDR2 YYDKDF (reference sequence). The CDR3 sequence is CATSRELAGVSRTSSYEQYF. CDR3 DNA: TGTGCCACCAGCAGGGAGCTAGCGGGAGTCTCGAGAACTAGCTCCTACGAGCAGTACTTC. Full variable domain (rest looked up from reference TRBV15 and TRBJ2-7): DAMVIQNPRYQVTQFGKPVTLSCSQTLNHNVMYWYQQKSSQAPKLLFHYYDKDFNNEADTPDNFQSRRPNTSFCFLDIRSPGLGDTAMYLCATSRELAGVSRTSSYEQYFGPGTRLTVT.

The chain joins TRBV11-3 to TRBJ2-5; 14 positions agree with TRBD2. J gave up 5 bases and V 5 bases, and 4 bases lay outside the gene matches. The CDR3 sequence is 15 residues long. Germline CDR1 is SGHNT and CDR2 is YENEEA. CDR3 protein: CASSLGTSGSETQYF. CDR3 in DNA: TGTGCCAGCAGCCTCGGGACTAGCGGGAGTGAGACCCAGTACTTC.

J is TRBJ2-7 and V is TRBV28; D possibly corresponds to TRBD2 (5 bases). V lost 5 bases to trimming and J lost 2 bases, with 19 bases between them. This CDR3 region has 16 residues. The germline gives CDR1 MDHEN, CDR2 SYDVKM. The chain's CDR3 is CASSGTRYQITYEQYF. CDR3 DNA: TGTGCCAGCAGTGGAACTAGGTACCAAATAACCTACGAGCAGTACTTC.